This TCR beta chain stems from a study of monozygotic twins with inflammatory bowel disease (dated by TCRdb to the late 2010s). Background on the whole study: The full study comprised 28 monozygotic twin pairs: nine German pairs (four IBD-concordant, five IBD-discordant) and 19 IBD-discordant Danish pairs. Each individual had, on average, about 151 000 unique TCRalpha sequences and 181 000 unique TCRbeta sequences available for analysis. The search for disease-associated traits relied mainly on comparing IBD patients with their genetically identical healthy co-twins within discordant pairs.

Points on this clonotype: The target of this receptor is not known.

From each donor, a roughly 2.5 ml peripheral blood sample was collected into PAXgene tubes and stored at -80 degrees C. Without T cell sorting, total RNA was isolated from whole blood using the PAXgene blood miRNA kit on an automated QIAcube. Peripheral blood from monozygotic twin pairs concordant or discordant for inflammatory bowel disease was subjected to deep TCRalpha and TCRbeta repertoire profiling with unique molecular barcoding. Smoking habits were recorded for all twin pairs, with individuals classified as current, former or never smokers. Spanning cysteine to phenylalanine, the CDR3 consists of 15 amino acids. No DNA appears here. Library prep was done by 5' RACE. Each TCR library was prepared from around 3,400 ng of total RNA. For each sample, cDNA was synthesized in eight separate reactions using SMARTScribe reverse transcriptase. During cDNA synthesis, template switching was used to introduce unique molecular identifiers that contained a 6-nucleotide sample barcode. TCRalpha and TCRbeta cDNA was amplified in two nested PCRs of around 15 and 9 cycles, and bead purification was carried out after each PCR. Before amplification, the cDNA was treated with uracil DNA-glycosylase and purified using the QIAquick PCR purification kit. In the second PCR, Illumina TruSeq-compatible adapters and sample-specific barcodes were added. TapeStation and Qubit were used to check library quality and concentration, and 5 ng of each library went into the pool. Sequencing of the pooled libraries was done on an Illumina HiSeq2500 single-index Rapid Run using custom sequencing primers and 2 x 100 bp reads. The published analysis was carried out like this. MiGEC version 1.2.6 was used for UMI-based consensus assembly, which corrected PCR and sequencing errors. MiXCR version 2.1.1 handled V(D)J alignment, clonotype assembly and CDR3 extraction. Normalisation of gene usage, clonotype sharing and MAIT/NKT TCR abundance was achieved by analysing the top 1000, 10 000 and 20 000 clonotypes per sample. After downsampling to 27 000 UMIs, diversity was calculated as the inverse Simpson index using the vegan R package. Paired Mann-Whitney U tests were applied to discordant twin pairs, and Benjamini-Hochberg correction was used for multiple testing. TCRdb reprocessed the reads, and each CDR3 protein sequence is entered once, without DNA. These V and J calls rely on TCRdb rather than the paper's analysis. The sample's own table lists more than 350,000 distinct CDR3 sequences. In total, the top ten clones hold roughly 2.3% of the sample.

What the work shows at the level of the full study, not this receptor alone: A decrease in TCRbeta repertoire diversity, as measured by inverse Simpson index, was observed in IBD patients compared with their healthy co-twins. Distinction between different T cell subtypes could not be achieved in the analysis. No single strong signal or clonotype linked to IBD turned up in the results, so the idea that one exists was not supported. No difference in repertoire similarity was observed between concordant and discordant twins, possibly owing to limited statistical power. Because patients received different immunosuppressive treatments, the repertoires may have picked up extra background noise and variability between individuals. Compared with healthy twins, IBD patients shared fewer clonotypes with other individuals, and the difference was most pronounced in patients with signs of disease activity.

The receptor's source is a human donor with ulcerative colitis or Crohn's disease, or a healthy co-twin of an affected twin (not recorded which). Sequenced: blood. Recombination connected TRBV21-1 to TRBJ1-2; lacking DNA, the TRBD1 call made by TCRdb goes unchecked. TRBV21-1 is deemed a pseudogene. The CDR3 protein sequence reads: CASSKIDREGYGYTF.